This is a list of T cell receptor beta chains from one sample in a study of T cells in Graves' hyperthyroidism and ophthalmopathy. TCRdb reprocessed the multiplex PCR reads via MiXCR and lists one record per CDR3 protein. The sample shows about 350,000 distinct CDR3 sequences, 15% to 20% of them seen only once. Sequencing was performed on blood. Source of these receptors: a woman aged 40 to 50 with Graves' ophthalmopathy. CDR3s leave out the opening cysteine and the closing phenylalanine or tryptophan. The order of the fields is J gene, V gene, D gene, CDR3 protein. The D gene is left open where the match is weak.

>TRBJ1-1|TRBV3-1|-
ASSPTRGRTEAF
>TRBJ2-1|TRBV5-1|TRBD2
ASSPSLAGINEQF
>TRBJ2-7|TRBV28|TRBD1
ASSLQGDAYEQY
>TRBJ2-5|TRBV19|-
ASTGGYLETQY
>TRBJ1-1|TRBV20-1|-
SARVPAGYEAF
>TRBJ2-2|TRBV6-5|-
ASPGRGTGELF
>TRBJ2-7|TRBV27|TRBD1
ASSPQGFEQY
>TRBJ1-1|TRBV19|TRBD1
ASSIGTGLTEAF
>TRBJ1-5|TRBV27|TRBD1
ASSSRQGARAIDQPQH
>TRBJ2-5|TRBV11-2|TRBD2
ASSLGRMGTKETQY
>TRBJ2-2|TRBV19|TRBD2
ASSIGRTSGLTGELF
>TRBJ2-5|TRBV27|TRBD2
ASSRSGRETQY
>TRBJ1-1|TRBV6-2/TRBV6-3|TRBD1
ASSYEGQGNTEAF
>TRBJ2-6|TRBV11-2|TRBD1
ASSRRTGVSPGANVLT
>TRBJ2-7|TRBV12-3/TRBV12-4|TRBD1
ASSYTGGTYEQY
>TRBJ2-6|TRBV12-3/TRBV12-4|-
ASRTSSGANVLT
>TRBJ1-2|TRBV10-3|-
AIEQGANYGYT
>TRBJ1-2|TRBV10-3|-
AIRGQGYGYT
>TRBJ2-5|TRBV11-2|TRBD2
ASSSMPLAGGEETQY
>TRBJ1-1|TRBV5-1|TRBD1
ASSLWTGAEAF
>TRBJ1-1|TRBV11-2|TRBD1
ASSLVGTGENTEAF
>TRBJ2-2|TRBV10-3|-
AISPEGDTGELF
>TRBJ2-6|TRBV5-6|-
ASSLIISGANVLT
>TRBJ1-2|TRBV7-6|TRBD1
ASSLTGGQEGGYT
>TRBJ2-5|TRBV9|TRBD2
ASSVGTSGVQETQY
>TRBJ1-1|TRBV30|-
AGNRGARTEAF
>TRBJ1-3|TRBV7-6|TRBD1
ASSPRYRGTGNTIY
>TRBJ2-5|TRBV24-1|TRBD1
ATSDRQGFQETQY
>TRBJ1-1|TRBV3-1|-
ASSPMDRNTEAF
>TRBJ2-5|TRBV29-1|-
SVDRDATLGETQY
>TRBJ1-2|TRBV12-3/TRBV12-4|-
ASSPPGGYGYT
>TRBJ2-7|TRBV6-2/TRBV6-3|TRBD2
ASRWTSGYEQY
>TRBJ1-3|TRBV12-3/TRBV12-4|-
ASSLDIGNTIS
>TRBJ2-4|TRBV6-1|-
ASSEVDIQY
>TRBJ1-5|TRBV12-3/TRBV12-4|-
ASSLAYRTHQPQH
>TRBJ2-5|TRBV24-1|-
ATSGGGVETQY
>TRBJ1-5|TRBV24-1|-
ATSVGVRQPQH
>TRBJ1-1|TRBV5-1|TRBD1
ASSLATGGTTEAF
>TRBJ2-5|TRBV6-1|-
ATPDIQETQY
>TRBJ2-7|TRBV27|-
ASSLKVGSSSYEQY
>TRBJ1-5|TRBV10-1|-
ASSEPDAGKEPQH
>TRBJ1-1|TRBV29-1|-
SVVWVTEAF
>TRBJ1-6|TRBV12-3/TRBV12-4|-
ASSLEYSPLH
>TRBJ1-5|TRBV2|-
ASSEWGSNQPQH
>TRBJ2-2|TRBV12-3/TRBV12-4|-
ASSPKSTTGELF
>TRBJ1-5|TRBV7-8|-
ASSLASTGKGPQH
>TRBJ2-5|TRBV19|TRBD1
ASRDRGETQY
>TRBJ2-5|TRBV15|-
ATSRVMTSIRY
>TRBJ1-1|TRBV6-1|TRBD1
ASRRGQGTTEAF
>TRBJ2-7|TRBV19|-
ASSMVGDEQY
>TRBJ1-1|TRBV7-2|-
ASSLGGTGYTEAF
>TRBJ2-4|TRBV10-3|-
AIIGKPVAKNIQY
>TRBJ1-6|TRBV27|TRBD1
ASRPTGGSYNSPLH